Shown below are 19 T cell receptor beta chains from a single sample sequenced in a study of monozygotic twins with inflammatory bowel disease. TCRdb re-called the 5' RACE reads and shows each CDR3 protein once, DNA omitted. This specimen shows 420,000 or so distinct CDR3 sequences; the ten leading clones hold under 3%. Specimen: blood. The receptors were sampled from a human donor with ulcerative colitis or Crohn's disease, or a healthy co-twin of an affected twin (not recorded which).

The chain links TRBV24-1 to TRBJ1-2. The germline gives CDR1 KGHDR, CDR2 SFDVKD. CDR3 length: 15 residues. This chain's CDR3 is CATSKGRGMDYGYTF.

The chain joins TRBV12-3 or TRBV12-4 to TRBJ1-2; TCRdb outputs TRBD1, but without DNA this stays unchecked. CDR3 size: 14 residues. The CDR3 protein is CASSRTGRRDGYTF.

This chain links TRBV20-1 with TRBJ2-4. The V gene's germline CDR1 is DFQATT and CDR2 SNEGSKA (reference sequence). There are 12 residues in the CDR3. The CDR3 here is CSAGQVENIQYF.

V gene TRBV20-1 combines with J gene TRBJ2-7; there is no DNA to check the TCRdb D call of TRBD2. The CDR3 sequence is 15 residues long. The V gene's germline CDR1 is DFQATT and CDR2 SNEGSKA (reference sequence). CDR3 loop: CSAREVTSGRYEQYF.

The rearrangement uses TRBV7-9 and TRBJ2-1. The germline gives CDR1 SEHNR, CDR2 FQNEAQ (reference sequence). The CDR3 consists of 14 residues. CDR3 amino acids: CASSLEGLGNEQFF.

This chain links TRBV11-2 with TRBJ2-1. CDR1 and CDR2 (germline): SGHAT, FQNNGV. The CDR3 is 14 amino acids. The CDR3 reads CASSLDRVVGLQFF.

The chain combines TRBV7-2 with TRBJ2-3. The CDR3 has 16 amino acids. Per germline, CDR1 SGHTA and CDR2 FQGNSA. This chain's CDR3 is CASSLAAQFSTDTQYF.

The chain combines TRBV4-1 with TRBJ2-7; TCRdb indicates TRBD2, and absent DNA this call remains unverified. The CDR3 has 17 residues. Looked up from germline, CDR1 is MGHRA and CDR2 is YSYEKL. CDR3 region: CASSQELTSGKSYEQYF.

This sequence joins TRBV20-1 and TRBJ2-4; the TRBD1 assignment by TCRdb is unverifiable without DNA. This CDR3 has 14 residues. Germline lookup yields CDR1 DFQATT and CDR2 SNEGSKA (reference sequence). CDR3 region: CSGTGNLAKNIQYF.

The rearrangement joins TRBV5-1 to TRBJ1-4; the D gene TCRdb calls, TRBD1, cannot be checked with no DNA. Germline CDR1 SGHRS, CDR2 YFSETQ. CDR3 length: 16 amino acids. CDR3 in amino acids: CASSSGTGTGNEKLFF. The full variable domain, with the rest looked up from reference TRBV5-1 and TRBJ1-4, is KAGVTQTPRYLIKTRGQQVTLSCSPISGHRSVSWYQQTPGQGLQFLFEYFSETQRNKGNFPGRFSGRQFSNSRSEMNVSTLELGDSALYLCASSSGTGTGNEKLFFGSGTQLSVL.

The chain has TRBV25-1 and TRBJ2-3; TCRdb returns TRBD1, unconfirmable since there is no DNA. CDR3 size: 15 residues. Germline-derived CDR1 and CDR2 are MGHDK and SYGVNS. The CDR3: CASSGTGVVTDTQYF.

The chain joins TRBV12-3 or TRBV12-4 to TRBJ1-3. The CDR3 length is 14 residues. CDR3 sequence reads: CGSKGTYSGNTIYF.

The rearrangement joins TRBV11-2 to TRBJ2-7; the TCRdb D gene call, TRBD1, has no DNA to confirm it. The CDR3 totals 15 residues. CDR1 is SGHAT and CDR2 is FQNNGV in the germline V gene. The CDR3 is CASSLDGTGVYEQYF.

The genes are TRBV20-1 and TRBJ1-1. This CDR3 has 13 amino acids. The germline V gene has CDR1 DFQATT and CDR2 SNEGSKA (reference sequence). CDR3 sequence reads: CSAPNPLADEAFF.

CDR3 loop: CASSLALGGDGELFF. The J gene is TRBJ2-2, the V gene TRBV7-6; TCRdb names TRBD2, which stays unverified in the absence of DNA. Looked up from germline, CDR1 is SGHVS and CDR2 is FNYEAQ. The CDR3 is made up of 15 amino acids.

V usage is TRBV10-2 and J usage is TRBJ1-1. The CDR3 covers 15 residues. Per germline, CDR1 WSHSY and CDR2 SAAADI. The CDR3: CASSGIDLLRTEAFF.

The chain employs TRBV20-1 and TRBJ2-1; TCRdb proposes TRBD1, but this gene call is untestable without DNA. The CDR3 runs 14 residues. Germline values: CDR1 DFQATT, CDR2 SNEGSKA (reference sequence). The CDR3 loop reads CSARQLGGPNEQFF.

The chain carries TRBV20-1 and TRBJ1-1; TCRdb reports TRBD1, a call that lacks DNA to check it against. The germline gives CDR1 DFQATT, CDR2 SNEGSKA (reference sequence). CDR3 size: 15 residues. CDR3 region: CSAKSMGAQITEAFF.

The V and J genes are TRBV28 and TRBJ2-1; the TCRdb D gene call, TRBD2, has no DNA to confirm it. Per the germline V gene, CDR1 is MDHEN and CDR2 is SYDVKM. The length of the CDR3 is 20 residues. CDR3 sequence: CASPPQRTSGRAGSYNEQFF.